A single sample is the source of the 27 T cell receptor beta chains below, sequenced in a study of control samples from healthy donors and cancer patients. Sequencing used immunoSEQ multiplex PCR; TCRdb keeps in-frame clones, though not all of them. The data hold 100,000 to 150,000 clones, with around 87% observed a single time. Material: blood. The receptors were sampled from a man aged 35-49 years in good health.

The chain has TRBV4-1 and TRBJ1-2; D gene unclear. With 3 bases removed from V and 5 bases from J, the gap between germline ends came to 19 bases. CDR1 is MGHRA and CDR2 is YSYEKL in the germline V gene. The CDR3 spans 16 residues. CDR3 in amino acids: CASSHPLLATRYGYTF. The DNA for the CDR3 is TGCGCCAGCAGCCACCCACTGCTGGCAACCCGGTATGGCTACACCTTC.

V and J are TRBV12-3 or TRBV12-4 and TRBJ2-7, with D possibly TRBD1 on 6 matching bases. CDR3 size: 13 residues. V lost 3 bases and J lost 5, with 11 bases in between. CDR3 sequence (DNA): TGTGCCAGCAGTTTCAGACAGGTGGACGAGCAGTACTTC. Its translation: CASSFRQVDEQYF.

CDR3 nucleotides: TGTGCCAGCAGAGATAACACCTACGAGCAGTACTTC. Protein product: CASRDNTYEQYF. The V gene is TRBV6-6, the J gene TRBJ2-7; D remains ambiguous. Germline-derived CDR1 and CDR2 are MNHNY and SVGAGI (reference sequence). CDR3 length: 12 residues. The V end was cut by 6 bases, the J end by 2 bases, with 8 bases between.

This clone turned up a few times. This chain uses TRBV3-1 (or the pseudogene TRBV3-2) with TRBJ1-5, with a weak D call TRBD1 (5 bases). The CDR3 sequence is 14 residues long. V was cut by 1 base and J by 6 bases, with 10 bases left in between. Germline V lookup: CDR1 LGHDT, CDR2 YNNKEL (reference sequence). Written as DNA, the CDR3 is TGTGCCAGCAGCCAAGGAGGGGTCCGTCAGCCCCAGCATTTT. Protein: CASSQGGVRQPQHF.

As to this clone: Relative to the germline gene, one junction end is altered; a read error may explain this. The chain employs TRBV6-6 and TRBJ1-1; the D gene is possibly TRBD1 (6 bases). This CDR3 comprises 15 residues. Germline CDR1 is MNHNY and CDR2 is SVGAGI (reference sequence). The CDR3 nucleotides are TGTGCCAGCAGTTACCCACCTGACAGGCCTACTGTAGCTTTCTTT. This translates into CASSYPPDRPTVAFF.

The genes are TRBV4-3 and TRBJ2-5; TRBD2 agrees at 7 bases. J was trimmed by 5 bases and V by 1 base; bases with no gene match: 7. The CDR3 has 15 amino acids. From germline, CDR1 is LGHNA and CDR2 YSLEER. This CDR3 reads CASSQGASGRETQYF. CDR3 bases: TGCGCCAGCAGCCAAGGTGCTAGCGGTCGTGAGACCCAGTACTTC.

The chain links TRBV7-6 to TRBJ2-7; tentatively, D is TRBD1 (6 bases). Germline CDR1 and CDR2: SGHVS and FNYEAQ. CDR3 length: 13 residues. V was trimmed by 5 bases and J by 4 bases, leaving 12 bases between them. The CDR3 sequence is CASSLGGRYEQYF. DNA of the CDR3: TGTGCCAGCAGCCTAGGGGGAAGGTACGAGCAGTACTTC.

The chain has TRBV9 and TRBJ1-2, with D hard to call. Trimming removed 4 bases at V and 1 base at J, with 17 bases between. This CDR3 spans 16 amino acids. Germline V CDR1 and CDR2: SGDLS, YYNGEE. CDR3 residues: CASSQKHTPNNYGYTF. The CDR3 nucleotides read TGTGCCAGCAGCCAAAAGCACACGCCAAATAACTATGGCTACACCTTC.

The CDR3 loop reads CATMRGGDSLSGAEAFF. Here the CDR3 DNA reads TGTGCCACAATGAGGGGAGGGGACAGCCTAAGTGGGGCTGAAGCTTTCTTT. This rearrangement joins TRBV19 to TRBJ1-1; 7 nucleotides match TRBD1. The V segment lost 10 bases and the J segment 6 bases; nucleotides outside the gene matches: 23. CDR3 length: 17 amino acids. Looked up from germline, CDR1 is LNHDA and CDR2 is SQIVND (reference sequence). Looking up the rest from reference TRBV19 and TRBJ1-1 gives the full variable domain: DGGITQSPKYLFRKEGQNVTLSCEQNLNHDAMYWYRQDPGQGLRLIYYSQIVNDFQKGDIAEGYSVSREKKESFPLTVTSAQKNPTAFYLCATMRGGDSLSGAEAFFGQGTRLTVV.

The chain carries TRBV7-9 and TRBJ1-4; no firm D call. This CDR3 is 11 amino acids long. V was clipped by 6 bases and J by 5 bases, with 4 bases between them. Germline V gene lookup returns CDR1 SEHNR and CDR2 FQNEAQ (reference sequence). The CDR3 here is CASRVNEKLFF. As DNA, the CDR3 is TGTGCCAGCAGAGTAAATGAAAAACTGTTTTTT.

The chain employs TRBV11-2 and TRBJ1-2; D is ambiguous. The germline gives CDR1 SGHAT, CDR2 FQNNGV. CDR3 size: 16 residues. Trimming took 5 bases from V and 1 from J, leaving 17 bases between them. This CDR3 is CASSDFGRRNNYGYTF. The CDR3 DNA reads as TGTGCCAGCAGCGATTTCGGACGCAGGAATAACTATGGCTACACCTTC. The whole variable domain, remainder taken from reference TRBV11-2 and TRBJ1-2, is EAGVAQSPRYKIIEKRQSVAFWCNPISGHATLYWYQQILGQGPKLLIQFQNNGVVDDSQLPKDRFSAERLKGVDSTLKIQPAKLEDSAVYLCASSDFGRRNNYGYTFGSGTRLTVV.

This clone was picked up one time. The chain carries TRBV29-1 and TRBJ1-2, with TRBD1 matching 9 bases. V trimming: 4 bases; J trimming: 8 bases; junction bases outside the gene matches: 8. The CDR3 extends over 13 amino acids. The V gene's germline CDR1 is SQVTM and CDR2 ANQGSEA. CDR3 DNA sequence: TGCAGCGTTGGTACCGGGACAGGGAGCGGCTACACCTTC. Its protein is CSVGTGTGSGYTF. Using reference TRBV29-1 and TRBJ1-2 for the parts outside the CDR3, the full variable domain is SAVISQKPSRDICQRGTSLTIQCQVDSQVTMMFWYRQQPGQSLTLIATANQGSEATYESGFVIDKFPISRPNLTFSTLTVSNMSPEDSSIYLCSVGTGTGSGYTFGSGTRLTVV.

This rearrangement joins TRBV5-6 to TRBJ1-6; D is ambiguous. The CDR3 has 15 residues. V was pared by 3 bases and J by 10 bases, with 17 bases between. Per the germline V gene, CDR1 is SGHDT and CDR2 is YYEEEE. CDR3 sequence reads: CASSSLSGMGSPLHF. The CDR3 DNA sequence: TGTGCCAGCAGCTCTCTTTCGGGGATGGGGTCACCCCTCCACTTT. Supplemented by reference TRBV5-6 and TRBJ1-6, the full variable domain reads DAGVTQSPTHLIKTRGQQVTLRCSPKSGHDTVSWYQQALGQGPQFIFQYYEEEERQRGNFPDRFSGHQFPNYSSELNVNALLLGDSALYLCASSSLSGMGSPLHFGNGTRLTVT.

This clone was detected only once. This rearrangement joins TRBV25-1 to TRBJ2-1, with no clear D. CDR3 length: 16 amino acids. Trimming pared 1 base from V and 0 bases from J, leaving 10 bases between. Germline lookup yields CDR1 MGHDK and CDR2 SYGVNS. The CDR3 region has the DNA TGTGCCAGCAGTGAATTTCGTACTACCTCCTACAATGAGCAGTTCTTC. Translation gives CASSEFRTTSYNEQFF.

The chain is built from TRBV25-1 and TRBJ2-2; 12 bases match TRBD2. The germline V gene encodes CDR1 MGHDK and CDR2 SYGVNS. The CDR3 loop spans 17 amino acids. The trim removed 0 bases at V and 6 bases at J, leaving 5 bases unmatched. As DNA, the CDR3 is TGTGCCAGCAGTGAATATGAGGCTAGCGGGGGGGCCGGGGAGCTGTTTTTT. Translation gives CASSEYEASGGAGELFF.

The chain carries TRBV11-3 and TRBJ1-6; D is unresolved. Germline V gene sequence: CDR1 SGHNT, CDR2 YENEEA. There are 16 residues in the CDR3. Trimming stripped 5 bases from V and 5 bases from J, with 16 bases between. The CDR3 DNA follows: TGTGCCAGCAGCGGGCCCCAAGGGATACATAATTCACCCCTCCACTTT. This codes for CASSGPQGIHNSPLHF.

This clone was seen a single time. The gene calls are TRBV6-2 or TRBV6-3 and TRBJ2-1; D is perhaps TRBD1 or TRBD2 (5 bases each). V dropped 2 bases and J dropped 8 bases, with 16 bases sitting between them. Germline V gene lookup returns CDR1 MNHEY and CDR2 SVGEGT. The CDR3 is made up of 15 amino acids. The CDR3 bases are TGTGCCAGCAGTTACGGGGGATTCATTTCCTATGAGCAGTTCTTC. It encodes CASSYGGFISYEQFF.

The count of this clone is one. The V call is TRBV5-1, the J call TRBJ1-1; the D is unclear. Looked up from germline, CDR1 is SGHRS and CDR2 is YFSETQ. This CDR3 is 14 amino acids long. The V end lost 6 bases, the J end lost 1 base, and 13 bases lay between the germline ends. The CDR3 nucleotides are TGCGCCAGCACCCAGCTCCCGGGGAACACTGAAGCTTTCTTT. Encoded protein: CASTQLPGNTEAFF.

This chain connects TRBV14 to TRBJ2-7; D may be TRBD1 or TRBD2 (5 bases each). Trimming left V 1 base short and J 2 bases short, with 21 bases between. The CDR3 contains 18 residues. The germline gives CDR1 SGHDN, CDR2 FVKESK. The CDR3 DNA is TGTGCCAGCAGCCAAGGCCCAAACCTGAGGGGCCTACCCTACGAGCAGTACTTC. Its translation: CASSQGPNLRGLPYEQYF.

With respect to this clone: The sample holds other DNA sequences that translate to the same CDR3. CDR3 protein: CASSDSSGGADTQYF. CDR3 nucleotide sequence: TGTGCCAGCAGTGACTCTAGCGGGGGGGCGGATACGCAGTATTTT. The gene calls are TRBV6-4 and TRBJ2-3, with 11 bases matching TRBD2. J lost 6 bases, V lost 0 bases, and 2 bases had no gene match. CDR3 length: 15 residues. Per germline, CDR1 MRHNA and CDR2 SNTAGT.

This sequence joins TRBV28 and TRBJ2-7; 16 bases match TRBD2. This CDR3 region has 18 residues. Trimming removed 6 bases from V and 3 bases from J; junction bases left unmatched: 11. From germline, CDR1 is MDHEN and CDR2 SYDVKM. CDR3 in DNA: TGTGCCAGCAGCTCCTCGGGGACTAGCGGGGGGGCCCTCTACGAGCAGTACTTC. This translates into CASSSSGTSGGALYEQYF.

This rearrangement joins TRBV13 to TRBJ2-7, with 7 bases fitting TRBD1. The CDR3 contains 14 residues. Trimming at V came to 5 bases and at J to 3 bases, leaving 7 bases not matched to a gene. Germline V gives CDR1 PRHDT, CDR2 FYEKMQ (reference sequence). CDR3 sequence (DNA): TGTGCCAGCAGCCCCAGGACAGGATACTACGAGCAGTACTTC. Translation gives CASSPRTGYYEQYF.

The chain uses TRBV3-1 (or the pseudogene TRBV3-2) and TRBJ1-1; the match to TRBD1 covers 7 bases. This CDR3 is built from 14 residues. CDR1 is LGHDT and CDR2 is YNNKEL in the germline V gene (reference sequence). J was trimmed by 11 bases and V by 4 bases; bases with no gene match: 13. The DNA of the CDR3 is TGTGCCAGCAGCCCATACACGGACACAGGGGAGGCTTTCTTT. Residues: CASSPYTDTGEAFF.

The gene calls are TRBV18 and TRBJ2-7; perhaps D is TRBD1 or TRBD2 (6 bases each). V was clipped by 5 bases and J by 5 bases, with 19 bases between them. The CDR3 covers 15 residues. Per germline, CDR1 KGHSH and CDR2 LQKENI. CDR3 residues: CASSTDSLRGDEQYF. The CDR3 DNA is TGTGCCAGCTCAACCGACAGTTTGAGGGGGGACGAGCAGTACTTC.

This clone has just one count. V and J are TRBV4-3 and TRBJ1-1, with D tentatively TRBD1 (6 bases). CDR3 length: 17 residues. Trimming removed 0 bases at V and 1 base at J, with 15 bases between. The germline CDR1 and CDR2 sequences are LGHNA and YSLEER. CDR3 bases: TGCGCCAGCAGCCAAGAGTGGGGGGCGGGACCGAACACTGAAGCTTTCTTT. Its translation is CASSQEWGAGPNTEAFF.

The rearrangement joins TRBV4-1 to TRBJ2-7, with 8 bases matching TRBD2. The trim removed 0 bases at V and 1 base at J, leaving 5 bases unmatched. The CDR3 contains 16 residues. Looked up from germline, CDR1 is MGHRA and CDR2 is YSYEKL. The DNA of the CDR3 is TGCGCCAGCAGCCAAGATCGTCGGGGGGGATCCTACGAGCAGTACTTC. Its protein product is CASSQDRRGGSYEQYF.

V is TRBV7-2 and J is TRBJ1-6; TRBD1 might be the D (5 bases). The CDR3 loop spans 17 amino acids. CDR1 SGHTA and CDR2 FQGNSA come from the germline V gene. The V end was cut by 4 bases, the J end by 13 bases, with 26 bases between. CDR3 nucleotides: TGTGCCAGCAGCTCCGGTGGTTTTATTCTGGGGCGTGACCCCCTCCACTTT. Its protein product is CASSSGGFILGRDPLHF.